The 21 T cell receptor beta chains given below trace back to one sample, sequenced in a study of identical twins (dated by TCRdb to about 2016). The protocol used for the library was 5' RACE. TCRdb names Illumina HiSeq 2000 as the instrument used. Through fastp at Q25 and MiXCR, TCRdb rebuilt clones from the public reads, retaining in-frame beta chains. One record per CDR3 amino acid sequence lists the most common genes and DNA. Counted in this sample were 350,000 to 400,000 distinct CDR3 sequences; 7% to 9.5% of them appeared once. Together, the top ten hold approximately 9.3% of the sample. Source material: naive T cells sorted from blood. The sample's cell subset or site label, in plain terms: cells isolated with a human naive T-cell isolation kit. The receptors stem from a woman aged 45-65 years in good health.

The CDR3 nucleotides read TGCGCCAGCAGGGCCGCTAGCGGGAGGCCCCTCTACGAGCAGTACGTC. As protein: CASRAASGRPLYEQYV. The J gene is TRBJ2-7, the V gene TRBV23-1, with 11 nucleotides matching TRBD2. TRBV23-1 is noted as an ORF with a role that remains uncertain. The CDR3 consists of 16 residues. V shed 6 bases, J shed 3 bases, and the junction held 10 bases outside the gene matches.

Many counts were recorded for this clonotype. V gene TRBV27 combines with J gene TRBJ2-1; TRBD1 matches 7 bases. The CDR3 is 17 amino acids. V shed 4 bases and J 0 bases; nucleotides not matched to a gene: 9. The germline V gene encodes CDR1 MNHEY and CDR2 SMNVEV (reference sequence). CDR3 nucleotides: TGTGCCAGCAGTTCAACAGGGGTCCCGAGCTCCTACAATGAGCAGTTCTTC. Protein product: CASSSTGVPSSYNEQFF.

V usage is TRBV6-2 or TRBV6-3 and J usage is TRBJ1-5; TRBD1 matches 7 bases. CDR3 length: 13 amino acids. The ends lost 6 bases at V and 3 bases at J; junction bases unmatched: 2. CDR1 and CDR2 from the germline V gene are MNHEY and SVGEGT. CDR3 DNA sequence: TGTGCCAGCAGGGGACAGCCCAATCAGCCCCAGCATTTT. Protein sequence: CASRGQPNQPQHF.

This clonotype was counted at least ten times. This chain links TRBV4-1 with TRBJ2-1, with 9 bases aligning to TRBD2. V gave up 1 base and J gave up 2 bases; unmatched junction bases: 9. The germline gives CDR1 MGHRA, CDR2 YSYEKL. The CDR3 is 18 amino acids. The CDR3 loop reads CASSQAVAGAPPYNEQFF. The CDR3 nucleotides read TGCGCCAGCAGCCAAGCGGTAGCGGGAGCTCCCCCCTACAATGAGCAGTTCTTC.

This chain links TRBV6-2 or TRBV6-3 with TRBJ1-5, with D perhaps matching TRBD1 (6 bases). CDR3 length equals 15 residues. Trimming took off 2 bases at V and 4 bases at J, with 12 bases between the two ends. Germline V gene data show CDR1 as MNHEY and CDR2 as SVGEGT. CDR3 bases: TGTGCCAGCAGTTACCTGGGACAAGAAAATCAGCCCCAGCATTTT. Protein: CASSYLGQENQPQHF.

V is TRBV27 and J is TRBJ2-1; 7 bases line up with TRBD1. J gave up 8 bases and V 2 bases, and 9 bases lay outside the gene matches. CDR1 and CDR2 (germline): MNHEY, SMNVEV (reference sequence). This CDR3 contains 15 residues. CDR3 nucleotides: TGTGCCAGCAGTTTAGACAGGGTGTTTAGGGATGAGCAGTTCTTC. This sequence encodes CASSLDRVFRDEQFF.

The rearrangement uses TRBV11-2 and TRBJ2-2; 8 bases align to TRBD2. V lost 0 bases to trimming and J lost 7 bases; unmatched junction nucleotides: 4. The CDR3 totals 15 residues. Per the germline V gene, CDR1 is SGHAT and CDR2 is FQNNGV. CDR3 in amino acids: CASSLDGRAFGELFF. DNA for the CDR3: TGTGCCAGCAGCTTAGACGGGAGGGCCTTCGGGGAGCTGTTTTTT.

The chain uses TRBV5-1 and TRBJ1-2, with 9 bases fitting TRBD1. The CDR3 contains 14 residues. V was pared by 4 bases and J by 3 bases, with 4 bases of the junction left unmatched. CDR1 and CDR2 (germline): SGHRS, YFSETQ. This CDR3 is CASSPTGGDYGYTF. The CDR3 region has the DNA TGCGCCAGCAGCCCGACAGGGGGTGACTATGGCTACACCTTC. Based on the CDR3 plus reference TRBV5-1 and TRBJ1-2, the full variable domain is KAGVTQTPRYLIKTRGQQVTLSCSPISGHRSVSWYQQTPGQGLQFLFEYFSETQRNKGNFPGRFSGRQFSNSRSEMNVSTLELGDSALYLCASSPTGGDYGYTFGSGTRLTVV.

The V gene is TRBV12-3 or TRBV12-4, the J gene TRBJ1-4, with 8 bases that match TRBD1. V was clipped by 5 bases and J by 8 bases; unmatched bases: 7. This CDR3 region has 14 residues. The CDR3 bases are TGTGCCAGCAGTCCCAGGGGGCTGGGCGAAAAACTGTTTTTT. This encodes CASSPRGLGEKLFF.

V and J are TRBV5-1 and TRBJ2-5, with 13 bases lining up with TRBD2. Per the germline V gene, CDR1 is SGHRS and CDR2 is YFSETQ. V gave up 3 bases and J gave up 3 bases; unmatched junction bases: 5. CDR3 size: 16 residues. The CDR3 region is CASSSGLAGVEETQYF. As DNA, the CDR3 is TGCGCCAGCAGCTCTGGACTAGCGGGAGTCGAAGAGACCCAGTACTTC. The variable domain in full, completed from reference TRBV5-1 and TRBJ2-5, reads KAGVTQTPRYLIKTRGQQVTLSCSPISGHRSVSWYQQTPGQGLQFLFEYFSETQRNKGNFPGRFSGRQFSNSRSEMNVSTLELGDSALYLCASSSGLAGVEETQYFGPGTRLLVL.

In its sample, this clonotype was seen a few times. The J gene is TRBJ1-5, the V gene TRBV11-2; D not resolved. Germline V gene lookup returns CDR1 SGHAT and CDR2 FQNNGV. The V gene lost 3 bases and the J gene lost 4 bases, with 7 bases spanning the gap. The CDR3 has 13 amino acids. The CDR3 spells CASSFNENQPQHF. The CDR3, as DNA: TGTGCCAGCAGCTTTAATGAGAATCAGCCCCAGCATTTT.

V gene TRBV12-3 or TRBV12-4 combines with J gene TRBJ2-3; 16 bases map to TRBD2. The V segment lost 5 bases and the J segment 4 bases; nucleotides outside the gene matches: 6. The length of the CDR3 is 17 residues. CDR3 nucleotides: TGTGCCAGCAGTCCCGGGACTAGCGGGAGGGAGGCAGATACGCAGTATTTT. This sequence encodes CASSPGTSGREADTQYF.

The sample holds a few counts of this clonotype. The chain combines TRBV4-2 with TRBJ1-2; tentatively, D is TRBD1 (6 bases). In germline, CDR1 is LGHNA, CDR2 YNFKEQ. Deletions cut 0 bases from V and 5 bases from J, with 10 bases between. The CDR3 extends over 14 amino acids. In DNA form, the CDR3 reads TGTGCCAGCAGCCAAGATCGGACAGAATATGGCTACACCTTC. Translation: CASSQDRTEYGYTF.

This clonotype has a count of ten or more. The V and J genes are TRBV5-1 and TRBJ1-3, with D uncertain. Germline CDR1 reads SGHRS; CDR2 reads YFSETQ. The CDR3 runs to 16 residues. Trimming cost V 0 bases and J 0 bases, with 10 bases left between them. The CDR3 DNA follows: TGCGCCAGCAGCTTGGGGTCCGCAGCCTCTGGAAACACCATATATTTT. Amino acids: CASSLGSAASGNTIYF.

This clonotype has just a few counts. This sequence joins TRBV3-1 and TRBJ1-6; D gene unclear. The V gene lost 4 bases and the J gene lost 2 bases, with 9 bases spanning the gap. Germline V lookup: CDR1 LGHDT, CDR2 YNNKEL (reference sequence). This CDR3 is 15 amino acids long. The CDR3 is CASSPPRTYNSPLHF. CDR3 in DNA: TGTGCCAGCAGCCCACCAAGGACCTATAATTCACCCCTCCACTTT.

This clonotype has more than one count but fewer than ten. The CDR3 nucleotides are TGCGCCAGCAGCCGGGCCGGAGGGTACGAGCAGTACGTC. It yields the protein CASSRAGGYEQYV. The chain employs TRBV5-1 and TRBJ2-7; D is perhaps TRBD2 (6 bases). Trimming removed 4 bases from V and 4 bases from J, with 12 bases in between. Germline values: CDR1 SGHRS, CDR2 YFSETQ. The CDR3 contains 13 residues.

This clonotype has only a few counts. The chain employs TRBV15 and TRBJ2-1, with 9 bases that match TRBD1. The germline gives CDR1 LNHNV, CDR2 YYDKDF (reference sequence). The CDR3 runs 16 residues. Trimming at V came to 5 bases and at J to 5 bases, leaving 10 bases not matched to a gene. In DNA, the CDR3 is TGTGCCACCAGCTCACCGGGACAGGGAACCCACAATGAGCAGTTCTTC. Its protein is CATSSPGQGTHNEQFF. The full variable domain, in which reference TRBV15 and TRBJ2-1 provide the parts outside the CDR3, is DAMVIQNPRYQVTQFGKPVTLSCSQTLNHNVMYWYQQKSSQAPKLLFHYYDKDFNNEADTPDNFQSRRPNTSFCFLDIRSPGLGDTAMYLCATSSPGQGTHNEQFFGPGTRLTVL.

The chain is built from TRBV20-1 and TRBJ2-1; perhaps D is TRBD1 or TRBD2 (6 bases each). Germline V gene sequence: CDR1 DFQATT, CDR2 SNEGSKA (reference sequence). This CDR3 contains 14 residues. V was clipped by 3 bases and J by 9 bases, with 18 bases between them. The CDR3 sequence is CSASIQGLGGEQFF. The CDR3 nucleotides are TGCAGTGCTAGTATACAGGGCCTCGGGGGTGAGCAGTTCTTC.

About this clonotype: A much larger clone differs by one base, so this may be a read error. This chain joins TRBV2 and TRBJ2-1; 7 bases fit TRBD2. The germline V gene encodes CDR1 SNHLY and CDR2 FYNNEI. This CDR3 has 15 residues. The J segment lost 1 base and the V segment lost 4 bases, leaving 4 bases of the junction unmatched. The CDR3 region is CASSVRGGSYNEQFF. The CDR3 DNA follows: TGTGCCAGCAGTGTACGGGGAGGGTCCTACAATGAGCAGTTCTTC.

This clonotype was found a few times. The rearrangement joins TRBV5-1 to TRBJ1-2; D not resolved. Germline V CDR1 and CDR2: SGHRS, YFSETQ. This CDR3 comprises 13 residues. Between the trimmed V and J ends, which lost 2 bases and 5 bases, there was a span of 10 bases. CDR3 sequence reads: CASSLIIGYGYTF. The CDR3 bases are TGCGCCAGCAGCTTAATAATCGGGTATGGCTACACCTTC.

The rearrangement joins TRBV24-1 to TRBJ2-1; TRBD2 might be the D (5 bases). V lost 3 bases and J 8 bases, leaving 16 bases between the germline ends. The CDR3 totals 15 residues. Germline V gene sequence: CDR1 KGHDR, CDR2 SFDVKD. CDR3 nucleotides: TGTGCCACCAGTGATCCACGGCCTAGCTCCCATGAGCAGTTCTTC. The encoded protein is CATSDPRPSSHEQFF.